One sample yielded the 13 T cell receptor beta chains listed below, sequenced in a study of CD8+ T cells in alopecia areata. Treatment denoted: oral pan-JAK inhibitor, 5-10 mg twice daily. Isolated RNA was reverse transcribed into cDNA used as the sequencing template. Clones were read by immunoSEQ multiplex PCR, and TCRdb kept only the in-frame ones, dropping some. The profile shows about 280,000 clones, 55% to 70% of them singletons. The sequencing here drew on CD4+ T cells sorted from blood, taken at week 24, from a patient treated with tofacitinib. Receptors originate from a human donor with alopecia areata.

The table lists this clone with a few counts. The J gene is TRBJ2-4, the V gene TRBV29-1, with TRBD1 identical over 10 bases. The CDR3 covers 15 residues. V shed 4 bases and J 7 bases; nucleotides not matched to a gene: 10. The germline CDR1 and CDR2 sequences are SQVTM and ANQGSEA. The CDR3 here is CSVVSLGQGKNIQYF. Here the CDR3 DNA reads TGCAGCGTTGTATCTCTGGGACAGGGGAAGAACATTCAGTACTTC.

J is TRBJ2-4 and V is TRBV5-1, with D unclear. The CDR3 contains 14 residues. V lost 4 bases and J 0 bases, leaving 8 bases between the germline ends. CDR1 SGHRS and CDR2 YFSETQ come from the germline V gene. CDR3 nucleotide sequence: TGCGCCAGCAGCCCGACCCTAGCCAAAAACATTCAGTACTTC. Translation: CASSPTLAKNIQYF. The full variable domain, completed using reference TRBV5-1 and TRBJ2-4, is KAGVTQTPRYLIKTRGQQVTLSCSPISGHRSVSWYQQTPGQGLQFLFEYFSETQRNKGNFPGRFSGRQFSNSRSEMNVSTLELGDSALYLCASSPTLAKNIQYFGAGTRLSVL.

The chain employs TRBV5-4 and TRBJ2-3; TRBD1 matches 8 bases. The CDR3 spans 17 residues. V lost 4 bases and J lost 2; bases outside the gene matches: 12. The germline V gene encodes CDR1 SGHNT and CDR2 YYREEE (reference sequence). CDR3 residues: CASSGTGQGFYTDTQYF. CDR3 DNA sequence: TGTGCCAGCAGCGGAACCGGACAGGGCTTCTACACAGATACGCAGTATTTT.

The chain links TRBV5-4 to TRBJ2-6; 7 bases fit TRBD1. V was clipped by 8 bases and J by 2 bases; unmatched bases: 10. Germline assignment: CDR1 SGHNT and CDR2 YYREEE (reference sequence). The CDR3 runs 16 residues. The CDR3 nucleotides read TGTGCCAGTAACTTACAGGGGAACCCTGGGGCCAACGTCCTGACTTTC. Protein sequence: CASNLQGNPGANVLTF. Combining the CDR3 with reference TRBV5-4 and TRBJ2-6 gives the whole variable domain ETGVTQSPTHLIKTRGQQVTLRCSSQSGHNTVSWYQQALGQGPQFIFQYYREEENGRGNFPPRFSGLQFPNYSSELNVNALELDDSALYLCASNLQGNPGANVLTFGAGSRLTVL.

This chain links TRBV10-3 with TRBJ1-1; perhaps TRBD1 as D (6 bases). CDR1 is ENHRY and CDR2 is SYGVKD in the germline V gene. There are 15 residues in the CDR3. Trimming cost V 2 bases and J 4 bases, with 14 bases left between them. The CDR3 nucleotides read TGTGCCATCAGTGAGGTGATGAACAGGGCCACTGAAGCTTTCTTT. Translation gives CAISEVMNRATEAFF.

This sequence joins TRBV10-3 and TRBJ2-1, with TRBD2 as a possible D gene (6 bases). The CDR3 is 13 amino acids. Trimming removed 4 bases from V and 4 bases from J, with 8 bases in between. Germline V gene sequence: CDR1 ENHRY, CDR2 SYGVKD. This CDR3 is CAISGTKYNEQFF. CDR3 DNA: TGTGCCATCAGTGGGACTAAGTACAATGAGCAGTTCTTC.

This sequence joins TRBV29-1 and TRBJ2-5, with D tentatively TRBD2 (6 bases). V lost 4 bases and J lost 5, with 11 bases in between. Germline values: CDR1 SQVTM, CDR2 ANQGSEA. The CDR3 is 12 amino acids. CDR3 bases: TGCAGCGTTGGGCAGCGGGTCGAGACCCAGTACTTC. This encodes CSVGQRVETQYF.

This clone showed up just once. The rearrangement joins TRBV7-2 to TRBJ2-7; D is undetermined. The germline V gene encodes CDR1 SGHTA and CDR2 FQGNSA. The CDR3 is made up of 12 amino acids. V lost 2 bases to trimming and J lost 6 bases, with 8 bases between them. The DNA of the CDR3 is TGTGCCAGCAGCTTATGGGCTAGCGAGCAGTACTTC. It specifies CASSLWASEQYF.

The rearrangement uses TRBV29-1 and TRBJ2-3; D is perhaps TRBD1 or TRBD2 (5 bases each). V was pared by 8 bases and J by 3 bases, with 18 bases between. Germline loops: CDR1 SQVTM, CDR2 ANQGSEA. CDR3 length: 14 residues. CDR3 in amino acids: CSSTRGVPTDTQYF. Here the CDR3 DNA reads TGCAGCTCGACCAGAGGGGTTCCTACAGATACGCAGTATTTT.

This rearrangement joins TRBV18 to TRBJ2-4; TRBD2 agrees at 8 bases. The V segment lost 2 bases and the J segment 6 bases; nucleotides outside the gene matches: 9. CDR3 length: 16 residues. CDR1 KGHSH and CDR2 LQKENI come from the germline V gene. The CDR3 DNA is TGTGCCAGCTCACCAAAGGCGGGGGGCCGGGTAAACATTCAGTACTTC. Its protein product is CASSPKAGGRVNIQYF.

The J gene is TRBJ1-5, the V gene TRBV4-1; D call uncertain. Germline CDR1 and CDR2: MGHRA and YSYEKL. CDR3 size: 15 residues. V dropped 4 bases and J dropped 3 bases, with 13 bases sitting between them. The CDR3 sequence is CASSPVSGDNQPQHF. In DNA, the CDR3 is TGCGCCAGCAGCCCAGTGAGTGGAGACAATCAGCCCCAGCATTTT.

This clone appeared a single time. CDR3 loop: CAWSPGGIETQYF. The CDR3 bases are TGTGCCTGGAGTCCGGGTGGGATAGAGACCCAGTACTTC. The chain links TRBV30 to TRBJ2-5; D ambiguous. The CDR3 is 13 amino acids. V lost 2 bases to trimming and J lost 4 bases, with 11 bases between them. Germline V gene data show CDR1 as GTSNPN and CDR2 as SVGIG (reference sequence).

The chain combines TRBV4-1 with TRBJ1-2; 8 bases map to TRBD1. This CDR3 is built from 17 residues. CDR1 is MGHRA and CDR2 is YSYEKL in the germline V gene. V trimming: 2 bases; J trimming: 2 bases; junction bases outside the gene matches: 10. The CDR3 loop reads CASSQTFQGALNYGYTF. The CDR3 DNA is TGCGCCAGCAGCCAAACTTTCCAGGGGGCCCTCAACTATGGCTACACCTTC.